The 21 T cell receptor beta chains listed next were all sequenced from one sample in a study of identical twins. TCRdb ran MiXCR on the 5' RACE reads and lists one entry per CDR3 protein. Of 1.5 million or so distinct CDR3 sequences listed, 32% are singletons. The sequenced sample consisted of cord blood. These receptors all come from a newborn girl in good health.

The CDR3 nucleotides are TGTGCCAGCAGCTTAATCAGGGGAGTTGGTGAAGCTTTCTTT. This sequence encodes CASSLIRGVGEAFF. The gene calls are TRBV11-2 and TRBJ1-1; maybe TRBD1 (6 bases). The CDR3 totals 14 residues. Trimming removed 2 bases from V and 7 bases from J, with 14 bases in between. Germline V lookup: CDR1 SGHAT, CDR2 FQNNGV.

The chain employs TRBV7-2 and TRBJ2-3, with D possibly being TRBD1 or TRBD2 (5 bases each). Germline values: CDR1 SGHTA, CDR2 FQGNSA. V lost 7 bases, J lost 8 bases, and 22 bases lay in between. The length of the CDR3 is 15 residues. The CDR3: CASNTGPHGAPTQYF. CDR3 sequence (DNA): TGTGCCAGCAATACGGGCCCCCACGGGGCTCCTACGCAGTATTTT.

The chain uses TRBV5-1 and TRBJ2-5; D is unresolved. V lost 4 bases to trimming and J lost 3 bases, with 10 bases between them. The CDR3 loop spans 13 amino acids. Germline V gives CDR1 SGHRS, CDR2 YFSETQ. In DNA, the CDR3 is TGCGCCAGCAGCCACTGGACGAAAGAGACCCAGTACTTC. Protein product: CASSHWTKETQYF. Filled out from reference TRBV5-1 and TRBJ2-5, the complete variable domain reads KAGVTQTPRYLIKTRGQQVTLSCSPISGHRSVSWYQQTPGQGLQFLFEYFSETQRNKGNFPGRFSGRQFSNSRSEMNVSTLELGDSALYLCASSHWTKETQYFGPGTRLLVL.

This clonotype was seen a handful of times. The V call is TRBV20-1, the J call TRBJ2-7; D may be TRBD2 (5 bases). V lost 1 base and J lost 6, with 16 bases in between. This CDR3 has 14 amino acids. CDR1 and CDR2 from the germline V gene are DFQATT and SNEGSKA (reference sequence). In DNA form, the CDR3 reads TGCAGTGCTAGAGGTCTGCGAGTGAGGGCCGAGCAGTACTTC. Residues: CSARGLRVRAEQYF.

V gene TRBV18 combines with J gene TRBJ1-2; 9 bases fit TRBD1. CDR1 KGHSH and CDR2 LQKENI come from the germline V gene. CDR3 length: 16 amino acids. The trim removed 6 bases at V and 7 bases at J, leaving 15 bases unmatched. Written as DNA, the CDR3 is TGTGCCAGCTCGCTCGACGTTGGGACAGGGTATGCTGGCTACACCTTC. This translates into CASSLDVGTGYAGYTF.

A note on this clonotype: This may be a read error: a much more frequent sequence differs by one nucleotide. The rearrangement links TRBV20-1 to TRBJ2-3; 9 bases are shared with TRBD2. Germline CDR1 is DFQATT and CDR2 is SNEGSKA (reference sequence). Germline trimming cut 0 bases from V and 2 bases from J; bases unmatched to any gene: 6. This CDR3 contains 16 residues. The CDR3 DNA sequence: TGCAGTGCTAGAGATCTAGCGGGGCGTCTCACAGATACGCAGTATTTT. As protein: CSARDLAGRLTDTQYF.

The genes are TRBV9 and TRBJ2-5; 11 bases align to TRBD2. Germline CDR1 is SGDLS and CDR2 is YYNGEE. The CDR3 is made up of 16 amino acids. V shed 0 bases and J 11 bases; nucleotides not matched to a gene: 12. CDR3 DNA sequence: TGTGCCAGCAGCGTAGGACTAGCGGGGTCCACCTACGGGCAGTACTTC. Translated, it gives CASSVGLAGSTYGQYF.

This clonotype came up a few times. V gene TRBV7-2 combines with J gene TRBJ2-4; D not resolved. V lost 1 base to trimming and J lost 2 bases, with 6 bases between them. This CDR3 is built from 14 residues. The germline gives CDR1 SGHTA, CDR2 FQGNSA. The CDR3 coding sequence is TGTGCCAGCAGCTTAGACCCGACCAAAAACATTCAGTACTTC. It encodes CASSLDPTKNIQYF.

This clonotype was seen a few times. The chain uses TRBV20-1 and TRBJ2-3; D is ambiguous. Trimming took off 0 bases at V and 5 bases at J, with 9 bases between the two ends. Germline assignment: CDR1 DFQATT and CDR2 SNEGSKA (reference sequence). The CDR3 loop spans 13 amino acids. The CDR3 nucleotides are TGCAGTGCTAGAGATATAGTCCGAGATACGCAGTATTTT. It specifies CSARDIVRDTQYF.

Only a few counts were recorded for this clonotype. This chain joins TRBV9 and TRBJ2-7; D unresolved. The CDR3 covers 14 residues. The V gene's germline CDR1 is SGDLS and CDR2 YYNGEE. V was clipped by 0 bases and J by 0 bases, with 7 bases between them. The CDR3 nucleotides are TGTGCCAGCAGCGTAGGCCCGCCCTCCTACGAGCAGTACTTC. Encoded protein: CASSVGPPSYEQYF.

Many counts were recorded for this clonotype. CDR3 region: CASSGGGYGYTF. CDR3 nucleotide sequence: TGTGCCAGCAGTGGAGGGGGCTATGGCTACACCTTC. This chain uses TRBV9 with TRBJ1-2; a weak D match, TRBD1 (6 bases). Germline V lookup: CDR1 SGDLS, CDR2 YYNGEE. Trimming took 5 bases from V and 4 from J, leaving 9 bases between them. CDR3 length equals 12 residues.

The chain uses TRBV12-3 or TRBV12-4 and TRBJ1-3; no definite D call. This CDR3 is built from 14 residues. Deletions cut 6 bases from V and 2 bases from J, with 11 bases between. This CDR3 is CASSLLVTGNTIYF. The CDR3 DNA follows: TGTGCCAGCAGCCTCCTGGTAACTGGAAACACCATATATTTT.

This clonotype was counted only a few times. J is TRBJ2-7 and V is TRBV20-1; D is perhaps TRBD2 (6 bases). The CDR3 is made up of 15 amino acids. The V gene lost 5 bases and the J gene lost 5 bases, with 22 bases spanning the gap. Germline lookup yields CDR1 DFQATT and CDR2 SNEGSKA (reference sequence). The CDR3 DNA sequence: TGCAGTGCTCGCGCACCAAGTCGGGAGTCCCACGAGCAGTACTTC. Residues: CSARAPSRESHEQYF.

This chain links TRBV9 with TRBJ1-2, with a possible D match to TRBD1 (5 bases). The CDR3 runs 14 residues. Trimming shortened V by 0 bases and J by 6 bases, and 12 bases separated the two germline ends. CDR1 is SGDLS and CDR2 is YYNGEE in the germline V gene. CDR3 coding DNA: TGTGCCAGCAGCGTAGATGGCAGGGTAGATGGCTACACCTTC. Translation: CASSVDGRVDGYTF.

This clonotype appeared a few times. The rearrangement joins TRBV2 to TRBJ2-7; tentatively, D is TRBD2 (6 bases). The last part of the DNA fits TRBJ2-5 better; the J call may be wrong. This CDR3 spans 12 amino acids. CDR1 SNHLY and CDR2 FYNNEI come from the germline V gene. The CDR3 sequence: CASVAVRQTQYF. CDR3 DNA sequence: TGTGCCAGCGTAGCGGTCCGGCAGACCCAGTACTTC.

Of note for this clonotype: The junction departs from germline at one end; a sequencing error may be responsible. The rearrangement joins TRBV20-1 to TRBJ2-4; 11 nucleotides agree with TRBD2. The J call could be wrong; TRBJ2-7 is a better fit for the DNA end. CDR1 is DFQATT and CDR2 is SNEGSKA in the germline V gene (reference sequence). The CDR3 totals 13 residues. CDR3 sequence reads: CGARGLAGYEQYF. The CDR3 coding sequence is TGCGGTGCTAGAGGACTAGCGGGTTACGAGCAGTACTTC.

The gene calls are TRBV6-1 and TRBJ2-7; a possible D gene is TRBD2 (6 bases). Germline loops: CDR1 MNHNS, CDR2 SASEGT. V was pared by 2 bases and J by 6 bases, with 14 bases between. This CDR3 is built from 14 residues. CDR3 in amino acids: CASSECRLACEQYF. The CDR3, as DNA: TGTGCCAGCAGTGAATGTCGGCTAGCGTGCGAGCAGTACTTC.

CDR3 nucleotides: TGTGCCAGCAGCTTCTATGACAGGCCGAACTATGGCTACACCTTC. Amino acids: CASSFYDRPNYGYTF. The rearrangement joins TRBV5-6 to TRBJ1-2; TRBD1 is a possible D gene (6 bases). CDR3 length: 15 amino acids. The V and J ends lost 2 bases and 2 bases respectively, with 13 bases between them. Germline lookup yields CDR1 SGHDT and CDR2 YYEEEE.

Concerning this clonotype: An end of the junction does not agree with germline; a read error may underlie this. The chain employs TRBV20-1 and TRBJ1-4; D may be TRBD1 (6 bases). In germline, CDR1 is DFQATT, CDR2 SNEGSKA (reference sequence). This CDR3 is built from 15 residues. The CDR3, as DNA: TGCAGTGCTAGAAGGGGGGCAGGTAGGGGTGAAGAACTGTTTTTT. Protein product: CSARRGAGRGEELFF.

This sequence joins TRBV11-2 and TRBJ2-3; 7 nucleotides agree with TRBD2. The CDR3 totals 17 residues. V shed 0 bases and J 1 base; nucleotides not matched to a gene: 7. CDR1 SGHAT and CDR2 FQNNGV come from the germline V gene. CDR3 in amino acids: CASSLDPAGVGTDTQYF. The CDR3 DNA sequence: TGTGCCAGCAGCTTAGATCCCGCGGGAGTGGGCACAGATACGCAGTATTTT.

The chain has TRBV10-3 and TRBJ2-1; D is uncertain. Trimming left V 6 bases short and J 7 bases short, with 22 bases between. The length of the CDR3 is 16 residues. Germline V CDR1 and CDR2: ENHRY, SYGVKD. This chain's CDR3 is CAISKVGSKVGNEQFF. The CDR3 nucleotides are TGTGCCATCAGCAAGGTCGGGTCCAAAGTGGGGAATGAGCAGTTCTTC.